Below are 20 T cell receptor beta chains sequenced from a single sample in a study of shared clonotypes between healthy human individuals. The protocol was immunoSEQ multiplex PCR, while the TCRdb copy is restricted to in-frame clones and leaves out a portion. The sample yields approximately 1.5 million clones, 98% seen once. The sample was naive CD4+ T cells sorted from blood. Specified subset: CD45RA+ positively selected. Receptors originate from a man aged 30-40 years in good health.

This clone appeared a single time. The rearrangement links TRBV5-1 to TRBJ2-6; D possibly corresponds to TRBD1 (6 bases). V dropped 4 bases and J dropped 0 bases, with 17 bases sitting between them. The length of the CDR3 is 18 residues. Per germline, CDR1 SGHRS and CDR2 YFSETQ. The CDR3 spells CASSIVQGTSSGANVLTF. Here the CDR3 DNA reads TGCGCCAGCAGCATAGTCCAGGGGACCAGCTCTGGGGCCAACGTCCTGACTTTC.

This clone was observed once. This rearrangement joins TRBV29-1 to TRBJ2-1, with unresolved D. Germline V gene data show CDR1 as SQVTM and CDR2 as ANQGSEA. The CDR3 contains 13 residues. V was pared by 4 bases and J by 1 base, with 8 bases between. The CDR3 region is CSVVVSSYNEQFF. Written as DNA, the CDR3 is TGCAGCGTTGTTGTTTCTTCCTACAATGAGCAGTTCTTC.

The CDR3 here is CASSLKRGTDTQYF. The CDR3 nucleotides are TGTGCCAGCAGCTTGAAAAGGGGCACAGATACGCAGTATTTT. This sequence joins TRBV5-4 and TRBJ2-3; no firm D call. CDR1 is SGHNT and CDR2 is YYREEE in the germline V gene (reference sequence). This CDR3 contains 14 residues. Deletions cut 1 base from V and 1 base from J, with 7 bases between.

The V and J genes are TRBV2 and TRBJ2-5, with TRBD1 matching 8 bases. Germline V lookup: CDR1 SNHLY, CDR2 FYNNEI. The CDR3 totals 14 residues. The V gene end was trimmed by 5 bases and the J gene end by 4 bases; junction bases not matched to a gene: 6. This CDR3 reads CASSLTGGRETQYF. DNA of the CDR3: TGTGCCAGCAGTCTCACAGGGGGGCGAGAGACCCAGTACTTC.

As regards this clone: The junction departs from the called germline gene at one end, perhaps through a read error. The chain employs TRBV2 and TRBJ1-2, with no clear D. Per germline, CDR1 SNHLY and CDR2 FYNNEI. This CDR3 has 11 amino acids. The CDR3 coding sequence is TGTGCCAGCATAATTGCAGGCCCTTCCTCCTTC. As protein: CASIIAGPSSF.

The V gene is TRBV14, the J gene TRBJ2-1, with 11 positions matching TRBD2. The length of the CDR3 is 16 residues. Germline V gene lookup returns CDR1 SGHDN and CDR2 FVKESK. The junction had 10 bases not matched to a gene; V was cut back by 5 bases and J by 7 bases. CDR3: CASSAELAGVWNEQFF. CDR3 DNA sequence: TGTGCCAGCAGCGCCGAACTAGCGGGAGTTTGGAATGAGCAGTTCTTC.

The genes are TRBV19 and TRBJ2-7; no clear D gene. Trimming removed 3 bases from V and 3 bases from J, with 9 bases in between. CDR3 length: 13 residues. CDR1 LNHDA and CDR2 SQIVND come from the germline V gene (reference sequence). The CDR3 region is CASSIGELYEQYF. CDR3 nucleotide sequence: TGTGCCAGTAGTATTGGGGAACTCTACGAGCAGTACTTC.

The chain has TRBV2 and TRBJ2-2, with 9 bases fitting TRBD1. This CDR3 has 14 amino acids. Germline CDR1 is SNHLY and CDR2 is FYNNEI. V was clipped by 5 bases and J by 6 bases; unmatched bases: 4. The CDR3 DNA follows: TGTGCCAGCAGTCCGGGACAGGGTCCCGGGGAGCTGTTTTTT. It codes for CASSPGQGPGELFF.

This rearrangement joins TRBV14 to TRBJ2-5; tentatively, D is TRBD1 (6 bases). Per the germline V gene, CDR1 is SGHDN and CDR2 is FVKESK. This CDR3 comprises 16 residues. Trimming removed 4 bases at V and 2 bases at J, with 17 bases between. CDR3 sequence: CASSLRTGTIQETQYF. In DNA form, the CDR3 reads TGTGCCAGCAGCCTACGAACAGGGACGATTCAAGAGACCCAGTACTTC.

As DNA, the CDR3 is TGTGCCACCAGCAGAGATAGCCCGGGGTGGGGAAACACCGGGGAGCTGTTTTTT. Translating it yields CATSRDSPGWGNTGELFF. The V gene is TRBV15, the J gene TRBJ2-2, with D possibly TRBD2 on 5 matching bases. This CDR3 has 18 amino acids. Trimming left V 0 bases short and J 2 bases short, with 16 bases between. Germline CDR1 reads LNHNV; CDR2 reads YYDKDF (reference sequence).

The rearrangement joins TRBV2 to TRBJ1-5; TRBD1 might be the D (6 bases). V lost 6 bases and J 7 bases, leaving 13 bases between the germline ends. This CDR3 is built from 13 residues. The germline gives CDR1 SNHLY, CDR2 FYNNEI. The DNA for the CDR3 is TGTGCCAGCAGAACAGGGAAGGGACAGCCCCAGCATTTT. Its protein product is CASRTGKGQPQHF.

This sequence joins TRBV18 and TRBJ1-5; D is unresolved. The CDR3 runs 17 residues. V was shortened by 1 base and J by 4 bases, with 17 bases between the two germline ends. Germline-derived CDR1 and CDR2 are KGHSH and LQKENI. CDR3 nucleotides: TGTGCCAGCTCACCACGAGGTGGTATCAGTTTAAATCAGCCCCAGCATTTT. Protein: CASSPRGGISLNQPQHF.

The gene calls are TRBV28 and TRBJ1-2; D call uncertain. Deletions cut 5 bases from V and 8 bases from J, with 21 bases between. Germline CDR1 is MDHEN and CDR2 is SYDVKM. The CDR3 sequence is 15 residues long. CDR3 region: CASSPPDRRNRGYTF. The CDR3 DNA sequence: TGTGCCAGCAGTCCCCCGGACCGTAGGAATAGGGGCTACACCTTC.

The chain links TRBV11-2 to TRBJ2-7; TRBD2 might be the D (5 bases). The V gene's germline CDR1 is SGHAT and CDR2 FQNNGV. The CDR3 has 13 residues. Trimming shortened V by 2 bases and J by 2 bases, and 7 bases separated the two germline ends. Here the CDR3 DNA reads TGTGCCAGCAGCTTAAGGGAGACCTACGAGCAGTACTTC. This sequence encodes CASSLRETYEQYF.

The rearrangement joins TRBV5-1 to TRBJ2-2, with TRBD2 identical over 12 bases. Germline-derived CDR1 and CDR2 are SGHRS and YFSETQ. The CDR3 runs 14 residues. Unmatched junction bases numbered 3, after V lost 7 bases and J lost 5 bases. The CDR3 is CASGTSGPTGELFF. The CDR3 bases are TGCGCCAGCGGGACTAGCGGGCCTACCGGGGAGCTGTTTTTT.

Details on this clone: The sample contains more than one DNA sequence encoding this CDR3. The genes are TRBV9 and TRBJ2-7, with a possible D match to TRBD1 (5 bases). Between the trimmed V and J ends, which lost 2 bases and 0 bases, there was a span of 9 bases. The CDR3 contains 14 residues. The germline CDR1 and CDR2 sequences are SGDLS and YYNGEE. DNA for the CDR3: TGTGCCAGCAGCGTTGGGGCGGTCTCCTACGAGCAGTACTTC. This sequence encodes CASSVGAVSYEQYF.

This clone has just one count. The chain has TRBV30 and TRBJ1-5; no definite D call. V shed 0 bases and J shed 4 bases, with 7 bases lying between them. Per germline, CDR1 GTSNPN and CDR2 SVGIG (reference sequence). The CDR3 contains 13 residues. CDR3 in amino acids: CAWSVAANQPQHF. The DNA of the CDR3 is TGTGCCTGGAGTGTAGCAGCAAATCAGCCCCAGCATTTT.

The chain has TRBV2 and TRBJ2-1; 7 bases fit TRBD1. The V and J ends lost 8 bases and 0 bases, in that order; junction bases with no gene match: 7. Germline lookup yields CDR1 SNHLY and CDR2 FYNNEI. This CDR3 contains 15 residues. The CDR3 reads CASQQGPSSYNEQFF. The CDR3 region has the DNA TGTGCCAGCCAACAGGGGCCAAGCTCCTACAATGAGCAGTTCTTC.

V is TRBV11-3 and J is TRBJ2-2, with 8 nucleotides matching TRBD1. J lost 6 bases, V lost 1 base, and 13 bases had no gene match. Germline V gene sequence: CDR1 SGHNT, CDR2 YENEEA. The CDR3 is 18 residues long. This chain's CDR3 is CASSLGWGTGASAGELFF. In DNA, the CDR3 is TGTGCCAGCAGCTTAGGCTGGGGGACAGGTGCTTCGGCCGGGGAGCTGTTTTTT.

As concerns this clone: The sample carries other DNA sequences with the same CDR3. The J gene is TRBJ2-4, the V gene TRBV18; a possible D gene is TRBD2 (5 bases). CDR1 and CDR2 from the germline V gene are KGHSH and LQKENI. The CDR3 contains 15 residues. V was trimmed by 3 bases and J by 0 bases, leaving 9 bases between them. The CDR3 here is CASSPSGLAKNIQYF. The CDR3 DNA reads as TGTGCCAGCTCACCGTCCGGACTAGCCAAAAACATTCAGTACTTC.